The clone carrying this TCR beta chain was counted at least ten times. The CDR3 consists of 17 residues. V was trimmed by 2 bases and J by 4 bases, leaving 18 bases between them. Germline V gene data show CDR1 as SGDLS and CDR2 as YYNGEE. These data originate in a study of early T cells in non-severe SARS-CoV-2 infection. Study in general: From unsorted whole blood, bulk RNA was sequenced, and the chains remained unpaired.

Unique molecular identifiers tagged individual cDNA molecules. One entry per CDR3 protein, called by TCRdb with MiXCR from the 5' RACE reads. The table lists around 30,000 distinct CDR3 sequences, 8% to 9.5% of them singletons. Sequencing input: whole blood. The gene calls are TRBV9 and TRBJ2-2; D is tentatively TRBD1 or TRBD2 (5 bases each). The receptor was derived from an adult who was a healthcare worker with PCR-confirmed SARS-CoV-2 infection or an uninfected control (not recorded which). This CDR3 is CASSVLLGTTITGELFF. Written as DNA, the CDR3 is TGTGCCAGCAGCGTGCTCCTTGGGACCACAATCACCGGGGAGCTGTTTTTT.